This TCR beta chain was profiled in a study of T cell responses to AZD1222 COVID-19 vaccine (dated by TCRdb to the early 2020s). Study-level background: AZD1222 recipients given second doses at about 4 weeks or at about 12 weeks were pooled, since spike-specific TCR depth and breadth were not found to differ between the two schedules. TCR sequencing covered more than 230 trial participants: approximately 200 given two doses of AZD1222 and about 26 given two doses of MenACWY control vaccine. Enrollment into the trials was organized by age into subgroups of 18-55, 56-69 and 70-plus years, and those subgroups contained approximately 150, 30 and 60 TCR-sequenced participants, respectively.

The CDR3 regions of human TCRbeta chains were analyzed by immunosequencing. The published analysis was carried out like this. TCRs in the repertoires were matched against a reference library of SARS-CoV-2-specific TCRs that had been generated with the MIRA antigen-specificity platform. Breadth was defined as the fraction of unique TCRs that were SARS-CoV-2-associated, and depth was defined as the fraction of total T cells that were SARS-CoV-2-associated. Using the MIRA data, every spike-specific TCR was mapped to the spike region that the TCR reacted to and assigned to either a CD4 or a CD8 class. Log10-transformed breadth and depth values were compared by one-way ANOVA with Sidak's multiple comparisons tests. This is the immuneACCESS table as TCRdb keeps it, with only in-frame sequences that have V and J called. A part of the clones is gone; compared with another copy, unresolved V genes explain less than half, and the rest is unexplained. That table is the source of V, J and clone size, and D and trimming were worked out from the DNA. This sample gives more than 150,000 clones in total; 92% of them show up just once. About 9.4% of the sample rests with the top ten.

Germline trimming: 11 bases from V, 0 bases from J; junction bases outside gene matches: 8. The CDR3, from cysteine to phenylalanine, totals 15 residues. Only the CDR3 DNA is retained, 45 bases long and in frame from the first base. CDR1 MNHEY and CDR2 SMNVEV were looked up in the germline V gene (reference sequence). A remark on this clone: Its antigen is still unknown. No qualities accompany the bases; no much larger clone lies one base away.

The paper as a whole reports these results and caveats: Reportedly, almost half of the unique spike-specific TCRs recognized epitopes lying outside the regions that are mutated in the B.1.351 and B.1.1.7 variants. Because no day 14 peak-response samples were available, the repertoires could be characterized only after the peak T cell response. The 56-69-year group was small, and its depth increase did not reach significance, likely because of low power. The vaccine-associated CD4 TCRs covered the entire spike protein, and the dominant responses fell in regions 160-218 and 743-854. Conclusions about previously exposed vaccinees are limited because only a handful of AZD1222 recipients were SARS-CoV-2 seropositive at baseline. A significant rise in spike-specific TCR breadth and depth was observed after two AZD1222 doses relative to day 0 and relative to MenACWY recipients. Participants were mostly white British and included more females than males, and it was suggested by the authors that clonal diversity may have been underestimated.

Per the publication, the time point label means: baseline before first vaccination. Samples from vaccinated people were obtained from the UK trials COV001 and COV002, which included a single-blind randomized controlled phase 2/3 trial of AZD1222 (ChAdOx1 nCoV-19) in healthy adults. Trial participant PBMC samples were collected at day 0 and day 28 after the second dose for TCRbeta chain sequencing. The sample in question was peripheral blood, obtained on day 0 of AZD1222 vaccination. The V gene is TRBV27 and the J gene is TRBJ2-1; 9 nucleotides in the junction match TRBD1. The receptor was isolated from an adult in good health. The nucleotide sequence is TGTGCCCCCTACTCGGACAGGGGCTCCTACAATGAGCAGTTCTTC. Its protein is CAPYSDRGSYNEQFF.